This T cell receptor (beta chain) came from a study of human T cells and chemical hapten exposure. With 6 bases removed from V and 6 bases from J, the gap between germline ends came to 19 bases. The CDR3 length is 15 residues. CDR1 is SGHTA, CDR2 FQGTGA, per germline. In its sample, this clonotype was seen many times. One entry per CDR3 protein, called by TCRdb with MiXCR from the RACE reads. The sample contains 80,000 to 100,000 distinct CDR3 sequences, 7% to 10% of which appear only once. Specified time point: patch test 2, 6 weeks after DPC sensitization. Treatment here: therapeutic diphenylcyclopropenone sensitization with weekly scalp DPC.

This receptor was taken from a middle-aged woman with alopecia areata. Some clones in this sample may be carry-over from other donors' samples. Material: whole blood, obtained in connection with sensitization to the hapten diphenylcyclopropenone (DPC). This rearrangement joins TRBV7-3 to TRBJ2-3; possible D gene TRBD2, 5 bases. The CDR3 reads CASSSIGLARDTQYF. CDR3 DNA sequence: TGTGCCAGCAGTTCTATCGGACTGGCTCGGGATACGCAGTATTTT.